One sample yielded the 16 T cell receptor beta chains listed below, sequenced in a study of blood T cells in healthy people across ages. Sample-barcoded 5' priming and a J-beta primer mix drove a second PCR of about 7 to 12 cycles. TCRdb ran MiXCR on the 5' RACE reads and lists one entry per CDR3 protein. The data hold approximately 670,000 distinct CDR3 sequences, with approximately 40% observed a single time. Sequenced sample: blood. The receptors originated from a man at least 80 years old in good health.

This clonotype has ten or more counts. This chain connects TRBV7-2 to TRBJ1-2; perhaps TRBD1 as D (6 bases). The CDR3 totals 14 residues. V shed 2 bases and J shed 5 bases, with 12 bases lying between them. Germline V gene sequence: CDR1 SGHTA, CDR2 FQGNSA. CDR3 region: CASSLYGGLYGYTF. The CDR3 DNA reads TGTGCCAGCAGCTTATATGGGGGCCTTTATGGCTACACCTTC.

V and J are TRBV24-1 and TRBJ2-7; TRBD2 might be the D (6 bases). CDR1 is KGHDR, CDR2 SFDVKD, per germline. This CDR3 is 13 amino acids long. With 2 bases removed from V and 6 bases from J, the gap between germline ends came to 10 bases. This CDR3 reads CATSDSPGLEQYF. The CDR3 region has the DNA TGTGCCACCAGTGATTCACCGGGACTCGAGCAGTACTTC.

The table lists this clonotype with many counts. The J gene is TRBJ2-3, the V gene TRBV9; D might be TRBD2 (6 bases). V lost 5 bases to trimming and J lost 2 bases, with 9 bases between them. The CDR3 is 13 amino acids. Germline V gene lookup returns CDR1 SGDLS and CDR2 YYNGEE. The CDR3 DNA reads TGTGCCAGCAGAGGAGGGAACACAGATACGCAGTATTTT. This gives the protein CASRGGNTDTQYF. Filled out from reference TRBV9 and TRBJ2-3, the complete variable domain reads DSGVTQTPKHLITATGQRVTLRCSPRSGDLSVYWYQQSLDQGLQFLIQYYNGEERAKGNILERFSAQQFPDLHSELNLSSLELGDSALYFCASRGGNTDTQYFGPGTRLTVL.

With regard to this clonotype: A much larger clonotype is one base distant, so this may be a read error. The rearrangement uses TRBV25-1 and TRBJ2-3, with 11 nucleotides matching TRBD2. V lost 4 bases and J lost 0; bases outside the gene matches: 12. Germline-derived CDR1 and CDR2 are MGHDK and SYGVNS. The CDR3 loop spans 19 amino acids. CDR3 sequence reads: CASSAPFETSGASTDTQYF. For the CDR3, the DNA is TGTGCCAGCAGTGCCCCTTTTGAGACTAGCGGGGCAAGCACAGATACGCAGTATTTT. Full variable domain (outside the CDR3, taken from reference TRBV25-1 and TRBJ2-3): EADIYQTPRYLVIGTGKKITLECSQTMGHDKMYWYQQDPGMELHLIHYSYGVNSTEKGDLSSESTVSRIRTEHFPLTLESARPSHTSQYLCASSAPFETSGASTDTQYFGPGTRLTVL.

The CDR3, as DNA: TGTGCCAGCAGCCGGGAACCGAATAATTCACCCCTCCACTTT. Its translation is CASSREPNNSPLHF. The gene calls are TRBV14 and TRBJ1-6; no clear D gene. The CDR3 runs 14 residues. Trimming pared 4 bases from V and 5 bases from J, leaving 9 bases between. In germline, CDR1 is SGHDN, CDR2 FVKESK.

The gene calls are TRBV9 and TRBJ1-4; a possible D gene is TRBD1 (6 bases). The CDR3 length is 16 residues. V was clipped by 3 bases and J by 4 bases, with 16 bases between them. From germline, CDR1 is SGDLS and CDR2 YYNGEE. The CDR3 bases are TGTGCCAGCAGCGCCCAGACGGGACACAATAATGAAAAACTGTTTTTT. It translates to CASSAQTGHNNEKLFF.

This clonotype was counted only a few times. J is TRBJ2-3 and V is TRBV7-8; D might be TRBD2 (6 bases). Trimming cost V 4 bases and J 4 bases, with 15 bases left between them. Germline V lookup: CDR1 SGHVS, CDR2 FQNEAQ. This CDR3 contains 15 residues. CDR3 in amino acids: CASSSRVREADTQYF. The CDR3 coding sequence is TGTGCCAGCAGCTCGAGAGTGAGGGAGGCAGATACGCAGTATTTT.

The rearrangement joins TRBV24-1 to TRBJ1-2; 7 nucleotides align to TRBD1. The CDR3 extends over 15 amino acids. CDR1 is KGHDR and CDR2 is SFDVKD in the germline V gene. V was pared by 2 bases and J by 4 bases, with 6 bases of the junction left unmatched. CDR3 amino acids: CATSDSGTAPYGYTF. The CDR3 DNA is TGTGCCACCAGTGATTCAGGGACAGCACCCTATGGCTACACCTTC.

There are a few counts of this clonotype. The chain links TRBV7-3 to TRBJ2-3; D not resolved. Germline CDR1 reads SGHTA; CDR2 reads FQGTGA. With 4 bases removed from V and 6 bases from J, the gap between germline ends came to 17 bases. The CDR3 covers 15 residues. This CDR3 reads CASSSQGTAGDTQYF. The DNA of the CDR3 is TGTGCCAGCAGCTCGCAAGGCACTGCCGGTGATACGCAGTATTTT.

In the case of this clonotype: This could be a read error, since a much larger clone is one nucleotide away. The rearrangement links TRBV12-3 or TRBV12-4 to TRBJ1-4; D gene uncertain. The CDR3 runs to 15 residues. Trimming shortened V by 8 bases and J by 0 bases, and 13 bases separated the two germline ends. The CDR3 spells CASAPAGATNEKLFF. The CDR3 nucleotides are TGTGCCAGCGCCCCTGCCGGTGCAACTAATGAAAAACTGTTTTTT.

This clonotype was seen a few times. The V and J genes are TRBV3-1 and TRBJ2-3; 12 bases line up with TRBD2. The CDR3 consists of 18 residues. The V segment lost 1 base and the J segment 1 base; nucleotides outside the gene matches: 6. Germline-derived CDR1 and CDR2 are LGHDT and YNNKEL (reference sequence). CDR3 residues: CASSQVSLAGGRTDTQYF. The CDR3 region has the DNA TGTGCCAGCAGCCAAGTCTCGCTAGCGGGGGGGCGCACAGATACGCAGTATTTT.

This sequence joins TRBV5-1 and TRBJ2-1; the match to TRBD2 covers 7 bases. J lost 2 bases, V lost 4 bases, and 3 bases had no gene match. The CDR3 sequence is 14 residues long. Germline CDR1 SGHRS, CDR2 YFSETQ. The CDR3 bases are TGCGCCAGCAGCCGGGGGGAAACCTACAATGAGCAGTTCTTC. Amino acid sequence: CASSRGETYNEQFF.

In this sample, this clonotype turned up many times. This chain joins TRBV7-2 and TRBJ2-5; D gene ambiguous. Trimming removed 1 base at V and 2 bases at J, with 5 bases between. The CDR3 sequence is 13 residues long. Germline lookup yields CDR1 SGHTA and CDR2 FQGNSA. The CDR3 DNA sequence: TGTGCCAGCAGCTTAGGGCAACAAGAGACCCAGTACTTC. It yields the protein CASSLGQQETQYF. Using reference TRBV7-2 and TRBJ2-5 for the parts outside the CDR3, the full variable domain is GAGVSQSPSNKVTEKGKDVELRCDPISGHTALYWYRQSLGQGLEFLIYFQGNSAPDKSGLPSDRFSAERTGGSVSTLTIQRTQQEDSAVYLCASSLGQQETQYFGPGTRLLVL.

This clonotype was counted a few times. The genes are TRBV7-2 and TRBJ2-5; D unclear. Trimming left V 2 bases short and J 5 bases short, with 15 bases between. The CDR3 loop spans 15 amino acids. CDR1 and CDR2 from the germline V gene are SGHTA and FQGNSA. CDR3 DNA sequence: TGTGCCAGCAGCTTAAGAAGGGTCACCAGGGAGACCCAGTACTTC. It encodes CASSLRRVTRETQYF.

This clonotype occurred many times. The chain links TRBV6-5 to TRBJ2-7; TRBD1 matches 12 bases. J was trimmed by 5 bases and V by 0 bases; bases with no gene match: 5. This CDR3 has 16 amino acids. The germline CDR1 and CDR2 sequences are MNHEY and SVGAGI. This chain's CDR3 is CASSYSPGTGGHEQYF. DNA for the CDR3: TGTGCCAGCAGTTACTCGCCCGGGACAGGGGGCCACGAGCAGTACTTC.

The chain is built from TRBV5-1 and TRBJ2-5; D ambiguous. The germline CDR1 and CDR2 sequences are SGHRS and YFSETQ. V was cut by 4 bases and J by 5 bases, with 15 bases left in between. This CDR3 contains 14 residues. In nucleotides, the CDR3 is TGCGCCAGCAGCGGATCCGGAGATCGGGAGACCCAGTACTTC. Residues: CASSGSGDRETQYF.